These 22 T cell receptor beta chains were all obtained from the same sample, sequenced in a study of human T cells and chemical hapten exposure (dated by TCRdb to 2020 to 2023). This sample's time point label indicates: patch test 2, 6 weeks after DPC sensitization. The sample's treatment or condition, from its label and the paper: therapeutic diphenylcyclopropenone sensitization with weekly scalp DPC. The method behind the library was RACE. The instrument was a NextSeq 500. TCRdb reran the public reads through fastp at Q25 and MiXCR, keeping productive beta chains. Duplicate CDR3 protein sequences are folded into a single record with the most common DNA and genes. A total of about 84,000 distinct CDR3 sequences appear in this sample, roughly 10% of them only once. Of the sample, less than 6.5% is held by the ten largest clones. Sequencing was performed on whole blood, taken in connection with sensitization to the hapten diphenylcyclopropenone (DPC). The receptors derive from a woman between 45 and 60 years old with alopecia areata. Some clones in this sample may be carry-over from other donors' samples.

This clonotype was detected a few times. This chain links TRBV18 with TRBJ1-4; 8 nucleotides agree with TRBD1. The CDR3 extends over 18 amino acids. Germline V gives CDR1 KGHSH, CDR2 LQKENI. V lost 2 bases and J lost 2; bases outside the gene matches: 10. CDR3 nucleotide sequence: TGTGCCAGCTCACCAATGCCGGGACAGGCGCCGACTAATGAAAAACTGTTTTTT. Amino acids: CASSPMPGQAPTNEKLFF.

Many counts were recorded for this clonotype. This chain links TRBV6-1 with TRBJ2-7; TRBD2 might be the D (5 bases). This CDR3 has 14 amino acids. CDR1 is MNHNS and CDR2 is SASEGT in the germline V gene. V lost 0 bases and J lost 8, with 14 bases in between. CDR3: CASSEAEVLKKQYF. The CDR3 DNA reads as TGTGCCAGCAGTGAAGCGGAGGTCCTAAAGAAGCAGTACTTC.

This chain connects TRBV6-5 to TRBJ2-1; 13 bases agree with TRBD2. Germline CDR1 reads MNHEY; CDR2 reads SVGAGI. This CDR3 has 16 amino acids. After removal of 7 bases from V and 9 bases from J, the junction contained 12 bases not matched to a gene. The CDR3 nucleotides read TGTGCCAGCACCGCAGCGTGGACTAGCGGGAGTAGTGAGCAGTTCTTC. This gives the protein CASTAAWTSGSSEQFF.

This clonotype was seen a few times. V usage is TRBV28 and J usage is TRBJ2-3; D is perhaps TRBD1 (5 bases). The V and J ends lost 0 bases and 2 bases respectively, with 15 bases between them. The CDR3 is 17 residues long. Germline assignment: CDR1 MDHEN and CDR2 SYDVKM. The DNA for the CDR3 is TGTGCCAGCAGTTTATGGCGGTTGGGGCGCAACACAGATACGCAGTATTTT. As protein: CASSLWRLGRNTDTQYF.

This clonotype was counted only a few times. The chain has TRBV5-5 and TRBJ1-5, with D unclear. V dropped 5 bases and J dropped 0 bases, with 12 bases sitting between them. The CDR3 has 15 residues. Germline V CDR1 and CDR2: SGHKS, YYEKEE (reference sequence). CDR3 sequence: CASSRETDSNQPQHF. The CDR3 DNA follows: TGTGCCAGCAGTCGCGAGACCGATAGCAATCAGCCCCAGCATTTT.

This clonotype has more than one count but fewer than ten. For the CDR3, the DNA is TGCGCCAGCAGCCAAGAGGTGGGCATGCAGTTCTTC. Residues: CASSQEVGMQFF. The V gene is TRBV4-1, the J gene TRBJ2-1; D not resolved. Germline lookup yields CDR1 MGHRA and CDR2 YSYEKL. The V end lost 0 bases, the J end lost 12 bases, and 9 bases lay between the germline ends. The CDR3 runs 12 residues.

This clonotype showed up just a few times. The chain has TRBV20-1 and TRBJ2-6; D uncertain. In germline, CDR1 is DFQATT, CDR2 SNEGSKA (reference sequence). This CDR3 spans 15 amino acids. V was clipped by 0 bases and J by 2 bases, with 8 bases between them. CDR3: CSARDRAPGANVLTF. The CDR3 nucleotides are TGCAGTGCTAGAGATCGGGCGCCTGGGGCCAACGTCCTGACTTTC.

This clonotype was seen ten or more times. CDR3 sequence (DNA): TGTGCCAGTAGTATCGAACAAGGAAATCAGCCCCAGCATTTT. Amino acids: CASSIEQGNQPQHF. This chain joins TRBV19 and TRBJ1-5; D not resolved. V gave up 3 bases and J gave up 4 bases, with 10 bases separating them. The CDR3 runs to 14 residues. Germline V gives CDR1 LNHDA, CDR2 SQIVND (reference sequence). Full variable domain (rest looked up from reference TRBV19 and TRBJ1-5): DGGITQSPKYLFRKEGQNVTLSCEQNLNHDAMYWYRQDPGQGLRLIYYSQIVNDFQKGDIAEGYSVSREKKESFPLTVTSAQKNPTAFYLCASSIEQGNQPQHFGDGTRLSIL.

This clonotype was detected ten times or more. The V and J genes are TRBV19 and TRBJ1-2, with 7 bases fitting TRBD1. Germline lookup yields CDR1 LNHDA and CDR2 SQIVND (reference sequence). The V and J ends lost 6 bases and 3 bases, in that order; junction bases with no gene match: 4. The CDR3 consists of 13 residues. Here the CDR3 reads CASSQTGDYGYTF. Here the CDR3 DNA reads TGTGCCAGTAGCCAAACAGGGGACTATGGCTACACCTTC.

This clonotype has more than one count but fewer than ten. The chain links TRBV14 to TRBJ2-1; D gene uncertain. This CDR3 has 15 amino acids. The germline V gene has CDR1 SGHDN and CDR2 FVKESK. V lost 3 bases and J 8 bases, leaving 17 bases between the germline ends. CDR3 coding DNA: TGTGCCAGCAGCCACCTCCGTGACTCCGGCTATGAGCAGTTCTTC. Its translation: CASSHLRDSGYEQFF.

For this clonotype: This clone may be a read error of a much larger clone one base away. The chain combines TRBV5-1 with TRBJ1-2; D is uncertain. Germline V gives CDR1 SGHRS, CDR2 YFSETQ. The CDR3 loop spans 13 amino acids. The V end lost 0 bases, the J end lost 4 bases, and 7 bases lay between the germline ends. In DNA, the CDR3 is TGCGCCAGCAGCTTGGCCGCTATCTATGGCTACACCTTC. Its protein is CASSLAAIYGYTF. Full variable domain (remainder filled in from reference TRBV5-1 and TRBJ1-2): KAGVTQTPRYLIKTRGQQVTLSCSPISGHRSVSWYQQTPGQGLQFLFEYFSETQRNKGNFPGRFSGRQFSNSRSEMNVSTLELGDSALYLCASSLAAIYGYTFGSGTRLTVV.

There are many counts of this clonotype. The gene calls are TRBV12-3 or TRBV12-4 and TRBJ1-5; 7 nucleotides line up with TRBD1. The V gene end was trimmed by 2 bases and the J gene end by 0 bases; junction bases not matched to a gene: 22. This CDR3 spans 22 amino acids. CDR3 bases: TGTGCCAGCAGTTTAACCCCAAAGACAGGGACCGGGCGGCCCTATAGCAATCAGCCCCAGCATTTT. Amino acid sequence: CASSLTPKTGTGRPYSNQPQHF.

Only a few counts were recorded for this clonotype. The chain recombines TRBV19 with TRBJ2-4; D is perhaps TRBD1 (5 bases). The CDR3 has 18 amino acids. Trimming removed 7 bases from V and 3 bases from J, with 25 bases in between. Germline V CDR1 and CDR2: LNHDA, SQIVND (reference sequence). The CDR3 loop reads CASKGNRKSRDGKNIQYF. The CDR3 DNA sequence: TGTGCCAGTAAAGGAAATAGGAAGAGCAGGGATGGCAAAAACATTCAGTACTTC.

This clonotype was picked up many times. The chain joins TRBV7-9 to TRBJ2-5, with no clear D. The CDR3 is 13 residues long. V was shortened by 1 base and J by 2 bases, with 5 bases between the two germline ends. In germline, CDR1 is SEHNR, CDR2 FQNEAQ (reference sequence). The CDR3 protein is CASSLGQQETQYF. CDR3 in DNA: TGTGCCAGCAGCTTAGGTCAGCAAGAGACCCAGTACTTC. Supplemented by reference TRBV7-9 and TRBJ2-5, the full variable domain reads DTGVSQNPRHKITKRGQNVTFRCDPISEHNRLYWYRQTLGQGPEFLTYFQNEAQLEKSRLLSDRFSAERPKGSFSTLEIQRTEQGDSAMYLCASSLGQQETQYFGPGTRLLVL.

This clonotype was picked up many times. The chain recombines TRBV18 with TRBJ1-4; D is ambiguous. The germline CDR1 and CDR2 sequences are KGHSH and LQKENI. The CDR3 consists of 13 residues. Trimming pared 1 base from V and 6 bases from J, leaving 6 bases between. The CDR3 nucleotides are TGTGCCAGCTCACCACAATCGGATGAAAAACTGTTTTTT. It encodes CASSPQSDEKLFF.

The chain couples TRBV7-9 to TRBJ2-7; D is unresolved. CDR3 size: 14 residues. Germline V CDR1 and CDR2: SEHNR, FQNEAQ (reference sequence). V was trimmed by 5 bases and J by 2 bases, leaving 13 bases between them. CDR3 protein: CASSVALGTYEQYF. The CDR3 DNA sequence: TGTGCCAGCAGCGTCGCACTGGGTACCTACGAGCAGTACTTC.

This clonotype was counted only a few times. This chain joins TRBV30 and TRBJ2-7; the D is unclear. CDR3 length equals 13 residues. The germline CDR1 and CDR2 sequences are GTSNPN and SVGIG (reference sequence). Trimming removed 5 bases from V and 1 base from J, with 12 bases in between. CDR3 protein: CAWDKYNSYEQYF. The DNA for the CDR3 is TGTGCCTGGGACAAGTATAATTCCTACGAGCAGTACTTC.

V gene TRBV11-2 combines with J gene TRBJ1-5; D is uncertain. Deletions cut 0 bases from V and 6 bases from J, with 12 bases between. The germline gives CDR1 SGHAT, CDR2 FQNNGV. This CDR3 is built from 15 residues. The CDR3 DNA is TGTGCCAGCAGCTTAGATCGCCCGGGTGCTCAGCCCCAGCATTTT. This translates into CASSLDRPGAQPQHF.

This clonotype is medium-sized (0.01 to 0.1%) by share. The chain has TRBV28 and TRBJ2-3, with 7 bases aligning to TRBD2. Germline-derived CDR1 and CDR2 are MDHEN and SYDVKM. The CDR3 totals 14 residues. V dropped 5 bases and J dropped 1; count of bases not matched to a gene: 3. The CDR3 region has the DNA TGTGCCAGCAGTCTCACTAGCGGCACAGATACGCAGTATTTT. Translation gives CASSLTSGTDTQYF.

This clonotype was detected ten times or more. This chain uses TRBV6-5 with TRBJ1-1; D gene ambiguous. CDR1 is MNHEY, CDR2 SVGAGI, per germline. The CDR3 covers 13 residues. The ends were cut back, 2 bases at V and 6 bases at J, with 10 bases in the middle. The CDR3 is CASSYRGAAEAFF. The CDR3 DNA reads TGTGCCAGCAGTTACCGAGGAGCTGCTGAAGCTTTCTTT.

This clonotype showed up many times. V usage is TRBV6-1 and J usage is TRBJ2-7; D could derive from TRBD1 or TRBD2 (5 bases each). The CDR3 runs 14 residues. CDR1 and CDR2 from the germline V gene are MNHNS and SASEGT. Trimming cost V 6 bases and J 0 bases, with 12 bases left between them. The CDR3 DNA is TGTGCCAGCAGCCGGGACGGATTCTCCTACGAGCAGTACTTC. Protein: CASSRDGFSYEQYF.

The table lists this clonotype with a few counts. The CDR3 region is CASSRTGMSTGELFF. The CDR3, as DNA: TGTGCCAGCAGTAGGACAGGGATGAGCACCGGGGAGCTGTTTTTT. V gene TRBV27 combines with J gene TRBJ2-2; the match to TRBD1 covers 8 bases. Germline V lookup: CDR1 MNHEY, CDR2 SMNVEV (reference sequence). Trimming cost V 5 bases and J 4 bases; bases outside gene matches: 6. This CDR3 region has 15 residues.